One sample yielded the 6 T cell receptor beta chains listed below, sequenced in a study of T cell responses to AZD1222 COVID-19 vaccine listed by TCRdb under 2021. The meaning of the sample's time point label: baseline before first vaccination. The library was obtained by the immunoSEQ multiplex PCR assay. TCRdb carries this immuneACCESS record with in-frame sequences only. Its versions omit some clonotypes, under half of them owing to an unresolved V gene in the studies checked, with the rest unexplained. The sample table lists some 120,000 clones, 70% to 90% of them with a count of one. About 1.5% of the sample is held by the ten biggest clonotypes. Here the sequenced sample was peripheral blood, taken on day 0 of AZD1222 vaccination. These receptors all come from an adult in good health.

To note about this clone: Germline and junction disagree at one end, which may indicate a read error. The chain has TRBV4-1 and TRBJ1-6; a possible D gene is TRBD1 (5 bases). The germline V gene has CDR1 MGHRA and CDR2 YSYEKL. There are 14 residues in the CDR3. CDR3 sequence reads: CASSQGAGYSPLHF. Written as DNA, the CDR3 is TGCGCCAGCAGTCAAGGGGCGGGGTATTCACCCCTCCACTTT.

The chain combines TRBV18 with TRBJ2-5; 7 nucleotides match TRBD1. This CDR3 comprises 14 residues. Germline V CDR1 and CDR2: KGHSH, LQKENI. The V and J ends lost 6 bases and 5 bases, in that order; junction bases with no gene match: 9. The CDR3 bases are TGTGCCAGCTCGACAGGGTCGGGTCCGGAGACCCAGTACTTC. Translation: CASSTGSGPETQYF.

In its sample, this clone was seen once. The chain combines TRBV19 with TRBJ2-7, with 12 bases lining up with TRBD2. CDR3 length equals 17 residues. V gave up 4 bases and J gave up 1 base; unmatched junction bases: 8. CDR1 and CDR2 from the germline V gene are LNHDA and SQIVND (reference sequence). CDR3 in amino acids: CASSTRGGTSGSYEQYF. The CDR3 DNA is TGTGCCAGTAGTACACGTGGGGGGACTAGCGGGTCCTACGAGCAGTACTTC. The complete variable domain, with remaining parts taken from reference TRBV19 and TRBJ2-7, reads DGGITQSPKYLFRKEGQNVTLSCEQNLNHDAMYWYRQDPGQGLRLIYYSQIVNDFQKGDIAEGYSVSREKKESFPLTVTSAQKNPTAFYLCASSTRGGTSGSYEQYFGPGTRLTVT.

This clone was observed a few times. The rearrangement uses TRBV14 and TRBJ1-2; TRBD1 aligns across 7 bases. The V and J ends lost 5 bases and 4 bases, in that order; junction bases with no gene match: 4. Germline V gene sequence: CDR1 SGHDN, CDR2 FVKESK. This CDR3 is built from 13 residues. DNA for the CDR3: TGTGCCAGCAGCACCGACAGGGCCTATGGCTACACCTTC. Translating it yields CASSTDRAYGYTF.

The chain recombines TRBV19 with TRBJ2-5, with D possibly called TRBD1 or TRBD2 (6 bases each). Germline V lookup: CDR1 LNHDA, CDR2 SQIVND (reference sequence). CDR3 length: 18 residues. Trimming shortened V by 3 bases and J by 2 bases, and 22 bases separated the two germline ends. CDR3 region: CASSIPRKGGQGQETQYF. CDR3 DNA sequence: TGTGCCAGTAGTATCCCTCGAAAGGGGGGCCAGGGGCAAGAGACCCAGTACTTC.

This clone has more than one count but fewer than ten. The chain couples TRBV2 to TRBJ1-2; D may be TRBD1 (6 bases). The CDR3 totals 17 residues. Germline V CDR1 and CDR2: SNHLY, FYNNEI. The V end was cut by 3 bases, the J end by 1 base, with 18 bases between. In DNA, the CDR3 is TGTGCCAGCAGTGAGCCGAATGACAGGCGATTTAACTATGGCTACACCTTC. Translated, it gives CASSEPNDRRFNYGYTF.